These 31 T cell receptor beta chains were sequenced from one sample in a study of cytomegalovirus exposure and HLA in healthy donors. The PCR made use of 60 Vbeta and 13 Jbeta primers. The data were produced by immunoSEQ multiplex PCR, yet TCRdb's version contains in-frame clones alone and is incomplete. The sample has tens of thousands of clones; about three quarters are singletons. Sample: PBMCs. These TCRs come from a woman aged 45 to 65 in good health and CMV-seropositive.

This sequence joins TRBV2 and TRBJ2-3, with D possibly TRBD1 on 5 matching bases. Germline CDR1 SNHLY, CDR2 FYNNEI. Trimming took off 7 bases at V and 2 bases at J, with 13 bases between the two ends. This CDR3 region has 14 residues. The CDR3 sequence is CASMRLRDTDTQYF. As DNA, the CDR3 is TGTGCCAGCATGCGTCTCAGGGACACAGATACGCAGTATTTT.

The chain has TRBV5-1 and TRBJ1-3, with TRBD1 matching 7 bases. With 4 bases clipped from V and 0 bases from J, the junction kept 10 bases outside the gene matches. The CDR3 has 17 amino acids. Germline lookup yields CDR1 SGHRS and CDR2 YFSETQ. CDR3 region: CASSLRPGTASGNTIYF. CDR3 nucleotides: TGCGCCAGCAGCCTCCGCCCCGGGACAGCCTCTGGAAACACCATATATTTT.

This clone has only a few counts. The DNA of the CDR3 is TGCGCCAGCAGCTTGGTTTCAGGCGTTGACTATGGCTACACCTTC. The encoded protein is CASSLVSGVDYGYTF. V gene TRBV5-1 combines with J gene TRBJ1-2; D is uncertain. This CDR3 contains 15 residues. Germline V gene lookup returns CDR1 SGHRS and CDR2 YFSETQ. Between the trimmed V and J ends, which lost 0 bases and 3 bases, there was a span of 12 bases.

The chain carries TRBV7-9 and TRBJ1-2; D gene uncertain. Germline CDR1 reads SEHNR; CDR2 reads FQNEAQ (reference sequence). The CDR3 totals 15 residues. V dropped 7 bases and J dropped 5 bases, with 20 bases sitting between them. CDR3 nucleotides: TGTGCCAGCACCCCCCACTTGGAAGCGACTTATGGCTACACCTTC. The encoded protein is CASTPHLEATYGYTF. Combining the CDR3 with reference TRBV7-9 and TRBJ1-2 gives the whole variable domain DTGVSQNPRHKITKRGQNVTFRCDPISEHNRLYWYRQTLGQGPEFLTYFQNEAQLEKSRLLSDRFSAERPKGSFSTLEIQRTEQGDSAMYLCASTPHLEATYGYTFGSGTRLTVV.

The gene calls are TRBV28 and TRBJ2-2; 13 nucleotides match TRBD2. Germline V CDR1 and CDR2: MDHEN, SYDVKM. The junction had 15 bases not matched to a gene; V was cut back by 3 bases and J by 2 bases. This CDR3 contains 21 residues. This chain's CDR3 is CASSFPRTSGRWMGNTGELFF. The DNA for the CDR3 is TGTGCCAGCAGTTTTCCTAGGACTAGCGGGAGATGGATGGGTAACACCGGGGAGCTGTTTTTT.

This clone was observed once. V is TRBV28 and J is TRBJ1-5, with a possible D match to TRBD1 (5 bases). Trimming took 5 bases from V and 0 from J, leaving 11 bases between them. The CDR3 has 15 amino acids. Germline lookup yields CDR1 MDHEN and CDR2 SYDVKM. The CDR3 spells CASSGDWFSNQPQHF. The DNA of the CDR3 is TGTGCCAGCAGTGGGGACTGGTTTAGCAATCAGCCCCAGCATTTT.

The CDR3 reads CASSFGLAGRGELFF. CDR3 nucleotides: TGCGCCAGCAGCTTCGGACTAGCGGGACGAGGGGAGCTGTTTTTT. The rearrangement links TRBV4-1 to TRBJ2-2, with 12 bases matching TRBD2. Germline CDR1 reads MGHRA; CDR2 reads YSYEKL. Losses at the gene ends were 5 bases for V and 8 bases for J; bases not matched to a gene: 6. The CDR3 covers 15 residues.

This clone was detected only a few times. V gene TRBV9 combines with J gene TRBJ2-7; 8 bases map to TRBD1. V dropped 0 bases and J dropped 7; count of bases not matched to a gene: 3. Germline CDR1 and CDR2: SGDLS and YYNGEE. CDR3 length equals 13 residues. In DNA form, the CDR3 reads TGTGCCAGCAGCGTAGGGGGGACAGGTGAGCAGTACTTC. It translates to CASSVGGTGEQYF.

The chain employs TRBV19 and TRBJ2-7, with a tentative D call TRBD1 (5 bases). Trimming took 6 bases from V and 2 from J, leaving 14 bases between them. The germline V gene has CDR1 LNHDA and CDR2 SQIVND (reference sequence). The length of the CDR3 is 14 residues. The CDR3 DNA reads TGTGCCAGTAGCGACAGAAAAGACACCTACGAGCAGTACTTC. This encodes CASSDRKDTYEQYF.

The V and J genes are TRBV7-2 and TRBJ1-5; 8 nucleotides agree with TRBD1. Germline trimming cut 5 bases from V and 6 bases from J; bases unmatched to any gene: 9. CDR1 SGHTA and CDR2 FQGNSA come from the germline V gene. The CDR3 has 15 residues. CDR3 nucleotides: TGTGCCAGCAGCGAAGGTGGACAGGGAGGTCAGCCCCAGCATTTT. Translating it yields CASSEGGQGGQPQHF.

The chain links TRBV2 to TRBJ2-7; perhaps TRBD1 as D (6 bases). CDR3 length: 15 residues. Germline-derived CDR1 and CDR2 are SNHLY and FYNNEI. Between the trimmed V and J ends, which lost 4 bases and 3 bases, there was a span of 16 bases. In nucleotides, the CDR3 is TGTGCCAGCAGTGCGTTAGGGGGAGTCGGCTACGAGCAGTACTTC. This encodes CASSALGGVGYEQYF.

This clone has just a few counts. The rearrangement uses TRBV4-3 and TRBJ2-5, with no clear D. This CDR3 comprises 12 residues. Trimming removed 1 base at V and 4 bases at J, with 4 bases between. Germline values: CDR1 LGHNA, CDR2 YSLEER. CDR3: CASSQAGETQYF. CDR3 nucleotide sequence: TGCGCCAGCAGCCAAGCAGGAGAGACCCAGTACTTC.

V and J are TRBV30 and TRBJ2-1; no firm D call. CDR1 is GTSNPN, CDR2 SVGIG, per germline (reference sequence). The V end lost 4 bases, the J end lost 10 bases, and 11 bases lay between the germline ends. This CDR3 has 11 amino acids. DNA of the CDR3: TGTGCCTGGAACGCCCCCGGGGAGCAGTTCTTC. The encoded protein is CAWNAPGEQFF.

This clone was found a few times. V gene TRBV5-4 combines with J gene TRBJ1-1, with a tentative D call TRBD1 (6 bases). Germline-derived CDR1 and CDR2 are SGHNT and YYREEE (reference sequence). Trimming left V 0 bases short and J 1 base short, with 10 bases between. This CDR3 spans 15 amino acids. Written as DNA, the CDR3 is TGTGCCAGCAGCTTGGAGCAGGGGCCGAACACTGAAGCTTTCTTT. Its protein product is CASSLEQGPNTEAFF.

The chain uses TRBV5-1 and TRBJ1-2, with 9 nucleotides matching TRBD1. Losses at the gene ends were 6 bases for V and 4 bases for J; bases not matched to a gene: 10. In germline, CDR1 is SGHRS, CDR2 YFSETQ. CDR3 length equals 15 residues. CDR3 bases: TGCGCCAGCACCCCCGCCGGGACAGGGTCCTATGGCTACACCTTC. Protein product: CASTPAGTGSYGYTF.

This clone appeared a few times. V and J are TRBV7-9 and TRBJ1-5, with TRBD1 as a possible D gene (5 bases). CDR3 length: 14 amino acids. Trimming left V 4 bases short and J 7 bases short, with 14 bases between. CDR1 and CDR2 from the germline V gene are SEHNR and FQNEAQ (reference sequence). The CDR3 sequence: CASSWGGVGQPQHF. The DNA for the CDR3 is TGTGCCAGCAGCTGGGGGGGAGTCGGGCAGCCCCAGCATTTT.

The CDR3 nucleotides are TGTGCCAGCAGCGTAGCCGGGAGAGCCTCCATCGGAGATGTCGGCTACGAGCAGTACTTC. Translation gives CASSVAGRASIGDVGYEQYF. The chain has TRBV9 and TRBJ2-5; perhaps TRBD2 as D (6 bases). The end of the DNA is better explained by TRBJ2-7, so the J call may be wrong. The germline V gene has CDR1 SGDLS and CDR2 YYNGEE. CDR3 length equals 20 residues.

The V gene is TRBV18, the J gene TRBJ1-5; D is perhaps TRBD1 (5 bases). CDR3 length: 18 amino acids. The germline V gene encodes CDR1 KGHSH and CDR2 LQKENI. Trimming removed 1 base from V and 0 bases from J, with 16 bases in between. CDR3 region: CASSPRRAWGDSNQPQHF. The CDR3, as DNA: TGTGCCAGCTCACCACGGCGGGCTTGGGGGGATAGCAATCAGCCCCAGCATTTT.

The chain is built from TRBV7-9 and TRBJ1-1; D is possibly TRBD1 (5 bases). This CDR3 region has 13 residues. Germline-derived CDR1 and CDR2 are SEHNR and FQNEAQ (reference sequence). Trimming removed 8 bases from V and 1 base from J, with 11 bases in between. The CDR3 bases are TGTGCCAGCCGACTGGGGCCGAACACTGAAGCTTTCTTT. Protein product: CASRLGPNTEAFF.

The J gene is TRBJ1-2, the V gene TRBV7-2; D is uncertain. The CDR3 extends over 12 amino acids. The germline V and J ends were trimmed by 6 bases and 3 bases, with 8 bases remaining between them. Germline-derived CDR1 and CDR2 are SGHTA and FQGNSA. CDR3 sequence: CASSNNDYGYTF. For the CDR3, the DNA is TGTGCCAGCAGTAACAACGACTATGGCTACACCTTC.

This clone was recorded once. The CDR3 here is CASSPGDRGNQPQHF. CDR3 DNA: TGTGCCAGCTCACCGGGGGACAGGGGCAATCAGCCCCAGCATTTT. The V gene is TRBV18, the J gene TRBJ1-5, with 9 nucleotides matching TRBD1. The CDR3 spans 15 residues. Trimming removed 3 bases from V and 2 bases from J; junction bases left unmatched: 2. Germline CDR1 is KGHSH and CDR2 is LQKENI.

This clone was observed a few times. J is TRBJ2-1 and V is TRBV6-6; 10 bases map to TRBD2. The CDR3 runs to 14 residues. CDR1 is MNHNY and CDR2 is SVGAGI in the germline V gene (reference sequence). J gave up 10 bases and V 6 bases, and 9 bases lay outside the gene matches. The CDR3 nucleotides read TGTGCCAGCAGCCCCCCTCGAGCGGGAGGGGAGCAGTTCTTC. It codes for CASSPPRAGGEQFF.

The rearrangement uses TRBV7-8 and TRBJ2-7; D gene uncertain. In germline, CDR1 is SGHVS, CDR2 FQNEAQ. There are 13 residues in the CDR3. The V gene lost 3 bases and the J gene lost 2 bases, with 8 bases spanning the gap. The CDR3 region has the DNA TGTGCCAGCAGCTTTGGCAGTACCTACGAGCAGTACTTC. Its translation is CASSFGSTYEQYF. The full variable domain, with the rest looked up from reference TRBV7-8 and TRBJ2-7, is GAGVSQSPRYKVAKRGQDVALRCDPISGHVSLFWYQQALGQGPEFLTYFQNEAQLDKSGLPSDRFFAERPEGSVSTLKIQRTQQEDSAVYLCASSFGSTYEQYFGPGTRLTVT.

The V gene is TRBV27, the J gene TRBJ2-7, with D perhaps matching TRBD2 (5 bases). Germline V gene lookup returns CDR1 MNHEY and CDR2 SMNVEV (reference sequence). This CDR3 spans 13 amino acids. V was pared by 5 bases and J by 7 bases, with 15 bases between. The CDR3 is CASSNGIGGEQYF. CDR3 nucleotides: TGTGCCAGCAGTAACGGGATCGGTGGAGAGCAGTACTTC.

This clone is a singleton in its sample. The chain recombines TRBV7-8 with TRBJ2-6, with a possible D match to TRBD1 (6 bases). Trimming shortened V by 5 bases and J by 1 base, and 18 bases separated the two germline ends. The CDR3 is made up of 18 amino acids. CDR1 SGHVS and CDR2 FQNEAQ come from the germline V gene. The CDR3 DNA sequence: TGTGCCAGCAGCCCAGGGGAAGTTCTAATGTCTGGGGCCAACGTCCTGACTTTC. Protein product: CASSPGEVLMSGANVLTF.

The CDR3 loop is CASSFSGYSSYGYTF. DNA for the CDR3: TGTGCCAGCAGTTTTAGCGGTTATTCCAGCTATGGCTACACCTTC. The rearrangement links TRBV28 to TRBJ1-2; no reliable D call. The CDR3 extends over 15 amino acids. V lost 3 bases and J lost 4, with 15 bases in between. In germline, CDR1 is MDHEN, CDR2 SYDVKM.

J is TRBJ2-1 and V is TRBV30; tentative D call: TRBD2 (5 bases). Trimming removed 5 bases from V and 6 bases from J, with 11 bases in between. Germline V gene sequence: CDR1 GTSNPN, CDR2 SVGIG (reference sequence). This CDR3 has 12 amino acids. CDR3 bases: TGTGCCTGGGGGAGAACGGTCAATGAGCAGTTCTTC. Translation: CAWGRTVNEQFF.

The V and J genes are TRBV5-6 and TRBJ2-7; 7 bases fit TRBD1. After removal of 2 bases from V and 1 base from J, the junction contained 3 bases not matched to a gene. Germline V gives CDR1 SGHDT, CDR2 YYEEEE. The CDR3 is 14 residues long. DNA of the CDR3: TGTGCCAGCAGCTTCGGACAGGTATCCTACGAGCAGTACTTC. This encodes CASSFGQVSYEQYF.

The chain couples TRBV28 to TRBJ2-7; tentative D call: TRBD1 (6 bases). Per germline, CDR1 MDHEN and CDR2 SYDVKM. Trimming cost V 3 bases and J 0 bases, with 15 bases left between them. The CDR3 length is 16 residues. The CDR3 nucleotides read TGTGCCAGCAGTTTTTCCCTTAGGGGGAGCTCCTACGAGCAGTACTTC. It yields the protein CASSFSLRGSSYEQYF.

The chain couples TRBV21-1 to TRBJ2-3; TRBD2 is the table's D call, not checked against the DNA. TRBV21-1 is reported as a pseudogene. This CDR3 contains 13 residues. The CDR3 DNA is TGTGCCGGAATGACTAGTATCGCAGATACGCAGTATTTT. This encodes CAGMTSIADTQYF.

V is TRBV2 and J is TRBJ1-3; D gene ambiguous. V dropped 1 base and J dropped 0 bases, with 7 bases sitting between them. Germline V gene sequence: CDR1 SNHLY, CDR2 FYNNEI. The CDR3 sequence is 15 residues long. The CDR3 protein is CASSEESISGNTIYF. The CDR3 nucleotides are TGTGCCAGCAGTGAAGAGAGTATCTCTGGAAACACCATATATTTT. The full variable domain, its missing parts supplied by reference TRBV2 and TRBJ1-3, is EPEVTQTPSHQVTQMGQEVILRCVPISNHLYFYWYRQILGQKVEFLVSFYNNEISEKSEIFDDQFSVERPDGSNFTLKIRSTKLEDSAMYFCASSEESISGNTIYFGEGSWLTVV.